This T cell receptor (beta chain) was sequenced during a study of T cells in Graves' hyperthyroidism and ophthalmopathy (dated by TCRdb to about 2019). At the level of the whole study: Peripheral blood was collected at initial diagnosis, before any treatment. Prospective prediction of ophthalmopathy was tested in an independent validation cohort consisting of about 19 hyperthyroidism patients and more than 15 patients who later progressed to ophthalmopathy. Once sampling was done, hyperthyroidism patients were given methimazole at a starting dose of 30 mg daily, whereas ophthalmopathy patients were given high-dose intravenous methylprednisolone. To identify distinguishing TCR V-J signatures, a discovery cohort of 100 or so patients was used, comprising 40 to 45 with Graves' ophthalmopathy and around 57 with stable Graves' hyperthyroidism. The paper reports TCR Vbeta CDR3 sequencing of some 140 peripheral blood samples: under 45 ophthalmopathy, fewer than 80 hyperthyroidism and approximately 17 progressor patients. For training and testing, the roughly 93 patients in the discovery cohort were randomly divided in a 7:3 ratio. The study also compared thyroid tissue and blood T-cell repertoires from a handful of Graves' hyperthyroidism patients. Results the study describes overall, beyond this receptor: A model built on a 13 V-J signature distinguished ophthalmopathy from stable hyperthyroidism, reaching 87.88% sensitivity and 81% to 83% specificity in cross-validation and 80%/75% in testing. Most expanded thyroid clonotypes (frequency above 0.001) were also detected in blood, a finding suggesting that blood repertoires may reflect thyroid immune responses. In validation, progression to ophthalmopathy was predicted by the model with roughly 71% sensitivity and 72% to 85% specificity, a median of 6.5 months before onset. Sample size was not statistically predetermined, and investigators were not blinded to group allocation.

Ophthalmopathy patients had moderately to severely active disease, Clinical Activity Score of at least 3, NOSPECS grade of at least 4, and duration under 3 months. Any patient with an uncontrolled infection, another autoimmune disease, pregnancy or lactation was excluded. Diagnoses relied on clinical symptoms, serum thyroxine and TRAb, thyroid ultrasound and orbital computed tomography. Ficoll-Paque density gradient centrifugation was used to isolate PBMCs from around 10 ml of fresh peripheral blood. Total RNA was extracted using Trizol reagent, and RNA quality was assessed on an Agilent 2100 Bioanalyzer. A distance of 10 bases separates the germline ends of V and J, which lose 3 bases and 4 bases respectively. The CDR3, from cysteine to phenylalanine, totals 12 residues. The CDR3 DNA has 36 bases and is translated from base 1. Reading the germline V gene (reference sequence) gives CDR1 DFQATT and CDR2 SNEGSKA.

This clonotype was picked up many times. The antigen it binds to is not known. No base quality values were provided; no much bigger clone lies one nucleotide off. TCR beta CDR3 regions were amplified from RNA transcripts. For the first round of RT-PCR on the TCR CDR3, the HTBI primer set was used together with the Qiagen OneStep RT-PCR kit. Libraries were constructed in a second round of multiplex PCR, after which size selection and purification were performed. Libraries were sequenced paired-end with 100 bp reads on an Illumina HiSeq2000. The original pipeline was this. SOAPnuke was used to process the raw data, throwing out any read that contained adapters or uncalled bases, had a mean Phred below 15, or lacked an exact constant-primer or identifier match. COPE v1.2.5 was used to merge high-quality paired reads, and clonotypes were defined as unique nucleotide sequences. MiTCR v1.1 was used to align the clonotypes against IMGT TRBV, TRBD and TRBJ reference segments. Analysis was restricted to V-J combinations with a frequency above 0.0001, which covered roughly 99% of repertoires. The TCS score was defined as F50 (clonal expansion) divided by E x V (chaos), with BLOSUM62-based TCRdist calculated between CDR3 peptides within each V-J. Welch's t-statistics and random forest reduced around 520 V-J features to fewer than 15, which were used in a naive Bayes classifier (R e1071). The Morisita-Horn index was used to measure how similar the thyroid and blood repertoires were. TCRdb took the public reads, trimmed them with fastp at Q25, ran MiXCR for clone calling and kept in-frame beta chains. Entries are consolidated by CDR3 protein sequence, retaining the most common genes and DNA. These V and J calls are TCRdb output, not the study's own analysis. The sample has fewer than 750,000 distinct CDR3 sequences on record, approximately 15% of them singletons. Together, the top ten hold roughly 4.5% of the sample.

Input material: blood. This TCR came from a woman in her thirties or forties with Graves' ophthalmopathy. Recombination linked TRBV20-1 to TRBJ2-7, with a tentative D gene TRBD2 over 5 matching bases. Read as DNA, the sequence is TGCAGTGCTAGCGGACGGGGTTACGAGCAGTACTTC. This yields the protein CSASGRGYEQYF.